The present TCR beta chain was sequenced within a study of OX40 agonist ivuxolimab in advanced cancers. Libraries were prepared by immunoSEQ multiplex PCR; TCRdb keeps only in-frame clonotypes and omits some of them. This table holds approximately 82,000 clones, around nine tenths found once. CDR3 length: 15 amino acids. Trimming stripped 0 bases from V and 5 bases from J, with 12 bases between. In germline, CDR1 is SGDLS, CDR2 YYNGEE. This chain links TRBV9 with TRBJ2-1, with D perhaps given as TRBD1 or TRBD2 (5 bases each). Sequenced material: CD4+ or CD8+ T cells sorted from blood, taken in a trial of the OX40 agonist ivuxolimab. The receptor was derived from an adult with an advanced solid tumor such as melanoma, head and neck, liver or kidney cancer. Here the CDR3 DNA reads TGTGCCAGCAGCGTAGTAGGGTGGGGGAACAATGAGCAGTTCTTC. Its translation: CASSVVGWGNNEQFF.